The TCR beta chain under discussion was sequenced for a study of metastatic and nonmetastatic thyroid tumors. About the study: Repertoires of blood and of tissue (tumor or nodule) from malignant and benign thyroid patients were compared. General study results and limits: Malignant thyroid tumors reportedly had TCR beta diversity that was significantly higher than in benign nodules, in blood and tumor.

Every patient underwent thyroid surgery untreated. With regard to this clone: Antigen: not known.

Original handling: The study took CDR3 differences across clinicopathological groups and made a distant-metastasis classifier for papillary thyroid cancer from them. TCRdb re-called clones via MiXCR from the PCR reads. These V and J calls are TCRdb output, not the study's own analysis. The table shows under 20,000 clones, with 34% occurring only once. The CDR3 covers 14 residues. V dropped 6 bases and J dropped 3; count of bases not matched to a gene: 6. Sequenced material: tumor tissue. The clonotype was recovered from a female donor with papillary thyroid cancer or a benign thyroid nodule (not recorded which). Some clones in this sample may be carry-over from other donors' samples. J is TRBJ2-5 and V is TRBV12-3 or TRBV12-4, with 8 bases aligning to TRBD1. In DNA, the CDR3 is TGTGCCAGCAGCCAAAGGACAGGGAAAGAGACCCAGTACTTC. This translates into CASSQRTGKETQYF.